This entry lists 10 T cell receptor beta chains sequenced from one sample in a study of brain T cells in children with intractable seizures. Repertoires were generated with immunoSEQ multiplex PCR, while TCRdb's copy carries only in-frame clones and drops some. The sample yields 340,000 or so clones, nearly 95% seen once. This sample's time point: blood from clinic visit 5 months post-surgery; TSC patient then seizure free. The sequencing here drew on peripheral blood, taken about 5 months after surgery. The receptors shown here come from a boy younger than two with tuberous sclerosis and intractable seizures.

This clone appeared once. The chain uses TRBV5-1 and TRBJ1-2; tentatively, D is TRBD1 (6 bases). The V end was cut by 1 base, the J end by 0 bases, with 7 bases between. The length of the CDR3 is 14 residues. Germline V CDR1 and CDR2: SGHRS, YFSETQ. This chain's CDR3 is CASSLTGTNYGYTF. In DNA form, the CDR3 reads TGCGCCAGCAGCTTGACAGGGACTAACTATGGCTACACCTTC.

The chain carries TRBV29-1 and TRBJ2-7; tentatively, D is TRBD2 (5 bases). Deletions cut 2 bases from V and 7 bases from J, with 12 bases between. Looked up from germline, CDR1 is SQVTM and CDR2 is ANQGSEA. The CDR3 contains 12 residues. In DNA, the CDR3 is TGCAGCGTTGAATTTAGTGAGCGGGAGCAGTACTTC. It codes for CSVEFSEREQYF.

This rearrangement joins TRBV6-5 to TRBJ1-2, with TRBD1 identical over 8 bases. Germline-derived CDR1 and CDR2 are MNHEY and SVGAGI. This CDR3 is built from 15 residues. Trimming cost V 2 bases and J 4 bases; bases outside gene matches: 6. CDR3 region: CASSYRQGAGYGYTF. CDR3 nucleotides: TGTGCCAGCAGTTACCGGCAGGGGGCTGGCTATGGCTACACCTTC.

The chain uses TRBV18 and TRBJ1-2; the match to TRBD1 covers 7 bases. J gave up 4 bases and V 6 bases, and 5 bases lay outside the gene matches. CDR1 KGHSH and CDR2 LQKENI come from the germline V gene. This CDR3 contains 13 residues. The CDR3 DNA sequence: TGTGCCAGCTCTCCCGGACAGGTCTATGGCTACACCTTC. Translating it yields CASSPGQVYGYTF.

This sequence joins TRBV6-5 and TRBJ2-3; no definite D call. Germline assignment: CDR1 MNHEY and CDR2 SVGAGI. The CDR3 extends over 13 amino acids. Trimming removed 2 bases from V and 2 bases from J, with 5 bases in between. This CDR3 is CASSYAATDTQYF. Written as DNA, the CDR3 is TGTGCCAGCAGTTACGCCGCCACAGATACGCAGTATTTT.

The chain is built from TRBV19 and TRBJ2-7; 8 bases align to TRBD2. V lost 1 base and J lost 0; bases outside the gene matches: 2. The CDR3 is 15 amino acids. The germline CDR1 and CDR2 sequences are LNHDA and SQIVND (reference sequence). The CDR3 DNA reads as TGTGCCAGTAGTATAGCTAGCGGGCCCTCCTACGAGCAGTACTTC. Protein: CASSIASGPSYEQYF.

The J gene is TRBJ2-7, the V gene TRBV18; the D is unclear. Germline CDR1 and CDR2: KGHSH and LQKENI. V lost 5 bases, J lost 3 bases, and 23 bases lay in between. The CDR3 loop spans 17 amino acids. The chain's CDR3 is CASSATTTPSQYYEQYF. The CDR3 nucleotides are TGTGCCAGCTCAGCAACAACGACCCCCTCTCAATACTACGAGCAGTACTTC.

The J gene is TRBJ1-2, the V gene TRBV5-4; D might be TRBD1 (5 bases). Germline V CDR1 and CDR2: SGHNT, YYREEE (reference sequence). The CDR3 is made up of 13 amino acids. V was shortened by 5 bases and J by 7 bases, with 15 bases between the two germline ends. CDR3 residues: CASSAGRLGGYTF. The CDR3 DNA reads as TGTGCCAGCAGTGCAGGGAGGCTGGGTGGCTACACCTTC.

The chain recombines TRBV5-1 with TRBJ1-2; D unresolved. Germline CDR1 reads SGHRS; CDR2 reads YFSETQ. The CDR3 consists of 15 residues. Trimming removed 6 bases from V and 4 bases from J, with 19 bases in between. The CDR3 coding sequence is TGCGCCAGCAACATTGGAGGGCCCCTTGGCTATGGCTACACCTTC. Protein product: CASNIGGPLGYGYTF.

The chain couples TRBV3-1 (or the pseudogene TRBV3-2) to TRBJ1-3; D uncertain. The germline V gene encodes CDR1 LGHDT and CDR2 YNNKEL (reference sequence). The CDR3 loop spans 15 amino acids. Trimming took off 6 bases at V and 9 bases at J, with 21 bases between the two ends. The CDR3 DNA reads TGTGCCAGCAGTTCGAGAGCGAGGACCCGGGGCACCATATATTTT. This sequence encodes CASSSRARTRGTIYF.